Below are 18 T cell receptor beta chains sequenced from a single sample in a study of response to subunit inactivated influenza vaccine. Each CDR3 protein gets one entry after TCRdb re-called the RT-PCR reads with MiXCR. The repertoire holds hundreds of thousands of distinct CDR3 sequences, around a sixth seen once, with roughly 11% in the top ten. The sequenced sample was PBMCs from blood, obtained more than 4 days after vaccination. The receptors were gathered from a man between 45 and 60 years old who received an inactivated influenza vaccine.

The rearrangement links TRBV10-3 to TRBJ2-7, with 7 bases lining up with TRBD1. Germline V CDR1 and CDR2: ENHRY, SYGVKD. V lost 4 bases and J lost 3; bases outside the gene matches: 9. This CDR3 has 15 amino acids. The CDR3 coding sequence is TGTGCCATCAGTGCACAAAGGGGGCTGGGCTACGAGCAGTACTTC. Translated, it gives CAISAQRGLGYEQYF.

V is TRBV2 and J is TRBJ1-1; tentatively, D is TRBD1 (6 bases). The CDR3 has 13 residues. Trimming pared 8 bases from V and 5 bases from J, leaving 15 bases between. From germline, CDR1 is SNHLY and CDR2 FYNNEI. CDR3: CASLRAGDTEAFF. In DNA, the CDR3 is TGTGCCAGCCTCAGGGCAGGGGATACTGAAGCTTTCTTT.

This clonotype has more than one count but fewer than ten. This chain links TRBV7-2 with TRBJ2-7; D may be TRBD1 (5 bases). The CDR3 covers 13 residues. Trimming shortened V by 3 bases and J by 5 bases, and 11 bases separated the two germline ends. CDR1 and CDR2 (germline): SGHTA, FQGNSA. This CDR3 reads CASSFQGLHEQYF. The CDR3 nucleotides are TGTGCCAGCAGCTTTCAGGGTCTTCACGAGCAGTACTTC.

This clonotype showed up just a few times. V and J are TRBV12-3 or TRBV12-4 and TRBJ1-1, with 9 nucleotides matching TRBD1. The CDR3 runs to 14 residues. Trimming cost V 6 bases and J 3 bases; bases outside gene matches: 5. In DNA form, the CDR3 reads TGTGCCAGCAGAACAGGGGGCTCCTACACTGAAGCTTTCTTT. Translating gives CASRTGGSYTEAFF.

This chain connects TRBV20-1 to TRBJ2-1; 9 bases are a match to TRBD2. Germline V gene data show CDR1 as DFQATT and CDR2 as SNEGSKA (reference sequence). J gave up 6 bases and V 0 bases, and 12 bases lay outside the gene matches. The CDR3 runs 17 residues. The CDR3 loop reads CSARDPLGASGINEQFF. Here the CDR3 DNA reads TGCAGTGCTAGAGATCCCTTAGGCGCTAGCGGGATCAATGAGCAGTTCTTC.

The chain's CDR3 is CASSVQGVLGTEAFF. CDR3 bases: TGTGCCAGCAGCGTGCAGGGGGTTTTGGGCACTGAAGCTTTCTTT. J is TRBJ1-1 and V is TRBV7-2, with 7 bases that match TRBD1. V lost 5 bases, J lost 4 bases, and 10 bases stayed unmatched. This CDR3 comprises 15 residues. Germline values: CDR1 SGHTA, CDR2 FQGNSA.

The V gene is TRBV29-1, the J gene TRBJ2-1, with D tentatively TRBD2 (7 bases). The CDR3 spans 14 residues. The germline V gene has CDR1 SQVTM and CDR2 ANQGSEA. V was pared by 5 bases and J by 2 bases, with 13 bases between. CDR3 protein: CSVKGGPAYNEQFF. CDR3 nucleotide sequence: TGCAGCGTTAAGGGGGGGCCGGCCTACAATGAGCAGTTCTTC.

The chain is built from TRBV10-3 and TRBJ2-3; D might be TRBD1 (6 bases). Germline V gene sequence: CDR1 ENHRY, CDR2 SYGVKD. V was shortened by 6 bases and J by 1 base, with 14 bases between the two germline ends. CDR3 length: 15 amino acids. The CDR3 loop reads CAISTPGARTDTQYF. The CDR3 region has the DNA TGTGCCATCAGCACTCCAGGGGCTCGCACAGATACGCAGTATTTT.

This clonotype occurred a few times. V and J are TRBV5-8 and TRBJ2-2; 8 nucleotides line up with TRBD1. The CDR3 totals 17 residues. Germline V gene lookup returns CDR1 SGHTS and CDR2 YDEGEE. The V segment lost 4 bases and the J segment 6 bases; nucleotides outside the gene matches: 14. The CDR3 spells CASSRGQGGTGAGELFF. CDR3 bases: TGTGCCAGCAGCCGAGGACAGGGAGGAACGGGGGCCGGGGAGCTGTTTTTT. Complete variable domain (other parts from reference TRBV5-8 and TRBJ2-2): EAGVTQSPTHLIKTRGQQATLRCSPISGHTSVYWYQQALGLGLQFLLWYDEGEERNRGNFPPRFSGRQFPNYSSELNVNALELEDSALYLCASSRGQGGTGAGELFFGEGSRLTVL.

The rearrangement uses TRBV4-2 and TRBJ1-5, with unresolved D. The CDR3 loop spans 14 amino acids. From germline, CDR1 is LGHNA and CDR2 YNFKEQ. V gave up 0 bases and J gave up 7 bases, with 10 bases separating them. The CDR3 nucleotides read TGTGCCAGCAGCCAAGAAGGACCCGGGCAGCCCCAGCATTTT. Its translation: CASSQEGPGQPQHF.

Only a few counts were recorded for this clonotype. This chain uses TRBV6-5 with TRBJ1-5, with 7 nucleotides matching TRBD1. V shed 0 bases and J 6 bases; nucleotides not matched to a gene: 5. CDR3 length: 15 residues. Germline V gene data show CDR1 as MNHEY and CDR2 as SVGAGI. CDR3: CASSYSKGGGQPQHF. CDR3 nucleotides: TGTGCCAGCAGTTACTCGAAAGGGGGCGGTCAGCCCCAGCATTTT.

This clonotype was found once. The chain uses TRBV6-2 or TRBV6-3 and TRBJ2-5; 7 positions agree with TRBD2. The junction had 9 bases not matched to a gene; V was cut back by 6 bases and J by 2 bases. There are 15 residues in the CDR3. CDR1 and CDR2 from the germline V gene are MNHEY and SVGEGT. The CDR3 sequence: CASSAGLNIQETQYF. CDR3 bases: TGTGCCAGCAGCGCGGGACTAAATATACAAGAGACCCAGTACTTC.

V is TRBV3-1 and J is TRBJ2-3, with TRBD2 identical over 8 bases. Germline V gene lookup returns CDR1 LGHDT and CDR2 YNNKEL (reference sequence). The CDR3 runs 14 residues. With 6 bases clipped from V and 5 bases from J, the junction kept 7 bases outside the gene matches. In DNA form, the CDR3 reads TGTGCCAGCAGTCACAGGAGCGGGGGAGATACGCAGTATTTT. Translating gives CASSHRSGGDTQYF.

This clonotype was counted many times. The CDR3 coding sequence is TGTGCCAGCAGTTTACAGGGGCCAGATACGCAGTATTTT. This gives the protein CASSLQGPDTQYF. V is TRBV28 and J is TRBJ2-3, with a possible D match to TRBD1 (6 bases). The CDR3 runs 13 residues. V shed 2 bases and J shed 4 bases, with 7 bases lying between them. CDR1 MDHEN and CDR2 SYDVKM come from the germline V gene.

The chain has TRBV5-1 and TRBJ1-4; tentatively, D is TRBD1 (5 bases). Trimming took 5 bases from V and 4 from J, leaving 9 bases between them. The CDR3 covers 13 residues. The V gene's germline CDR1 is SGHRS and CDR2 YFSETQ. CDR3 amino acids: CASSKQDNEKLFF. CDR3 coding DNA: TGCGCCAGCAGTAAACAGGATAATGAAAAACTGTTTTTT.

The chain employs TRBV11-2 and TRBJ2-3; TRBD2 might be the D (6 bases). Trimming shortened V by 1 base and J by 1 base, and 9 bases separated the two germline ends. The CDR3 loop spans 15 amino acids. From germline, CDR1 is SGHAT and CDR2 FQNNGV. CDR3: CASSLGGVRTDTQYF. The CDR3 coding sequence is TGTGCCAGCAGCTTAGGCGGGGTCCGCACAGATACGCAGTATTTT.

The table lists this clonotype with a few counts. J is TRBJ2-3 and V is TRBV5-6; 10 nucleotides match TRBD1. This CDR3 is built from 15 residues. Germline CDR1 reads SGHDT; CDR2 reads YYEEEE. The ends lost 3 bases at V and 2 bases at J; junction bases unmatched: 3. CDR3 nucleotide sequence: TGTGCCAGCAGCTCGACAGGGGGCGCCACAGATACGCAGTATTTT. Translated, it gives CASSSTGGATDTQYF.

This clonotype was seen a handful of times. The rearrangement joins TRBV5-1 to TRBJ2-2; 9 bases align to TRBD1. The V gene's germline CDR1 is SGHRS and CDR2 YFSETQ. This CDR3 is built from 16 residues. V trimming: 4 bases; J trimming: 5 bases; junction bases outside the gene matches: 9. CDR3 DNA sequence: TGCGCCAGCAGCCTGCAACAGGGGGCGCGGACCGGGGAGCTGTTTTTT. Encoded protein: CASSLQQGARTGELFF.